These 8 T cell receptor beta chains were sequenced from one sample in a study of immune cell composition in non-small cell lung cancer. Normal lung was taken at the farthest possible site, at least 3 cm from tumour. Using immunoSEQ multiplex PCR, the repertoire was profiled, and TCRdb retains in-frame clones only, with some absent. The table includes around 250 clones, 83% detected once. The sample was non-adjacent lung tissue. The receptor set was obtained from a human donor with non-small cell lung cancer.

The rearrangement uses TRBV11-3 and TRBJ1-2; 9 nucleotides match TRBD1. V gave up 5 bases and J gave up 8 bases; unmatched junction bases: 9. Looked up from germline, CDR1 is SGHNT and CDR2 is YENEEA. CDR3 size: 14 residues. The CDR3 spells CASSATGGAEGYTF. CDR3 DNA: TGTGCCAGCAGCGCCACAGGGGGCGCGGAAGGCTACACCTTC.

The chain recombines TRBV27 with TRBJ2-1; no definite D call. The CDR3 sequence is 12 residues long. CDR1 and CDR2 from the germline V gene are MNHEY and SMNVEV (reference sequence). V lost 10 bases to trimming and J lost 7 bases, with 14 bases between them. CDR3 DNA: TGTGCCACCCCGGGTAGCCGGAATGAGCAGTTCTTC. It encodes CATPGSRNEQFF.

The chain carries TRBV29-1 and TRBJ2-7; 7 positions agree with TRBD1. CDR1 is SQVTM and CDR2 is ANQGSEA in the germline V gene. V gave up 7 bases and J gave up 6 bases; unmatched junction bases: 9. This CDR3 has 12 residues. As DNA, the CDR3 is TGCAGCGCCCAGACAGGGTGGAGCGAGCAGTACTTC. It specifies CSAQTGWSEQYF.

CDR3 in DNA: TGTGCCAGCAGCAGGGGGTTCGGCAATCAGCCCCAGCATTTT. This encodes CASSRGFGNQPQHF. The rearrangement joins TRBV6-5 to TRBJ1-5; the match to TRBD1 covers 7 bases. Germline V lookup: CDR1 MNHEY, CDR2 SVGAGI. This CDR3 has 14 residues. J was trimmed by 2 bases and V by 6 bases; bases with no gene match: 4.

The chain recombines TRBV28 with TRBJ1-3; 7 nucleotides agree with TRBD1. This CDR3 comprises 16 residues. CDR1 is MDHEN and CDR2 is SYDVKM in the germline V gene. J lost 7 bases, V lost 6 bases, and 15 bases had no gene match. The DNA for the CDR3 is TGTGCCAGCAGCCCTTCGACAGGGTTAAAAGGGAACACCATATATTTT. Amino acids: CASSPSTGLKGNTIYF.

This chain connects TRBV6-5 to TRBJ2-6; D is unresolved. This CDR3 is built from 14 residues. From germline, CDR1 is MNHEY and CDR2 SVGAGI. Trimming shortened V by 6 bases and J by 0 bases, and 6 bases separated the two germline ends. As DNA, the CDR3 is TGTGCCAGCAGGGCCAGCTCTGGGGCCAACGTCCTGACTTTC. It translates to CASRASSGANVLTF.

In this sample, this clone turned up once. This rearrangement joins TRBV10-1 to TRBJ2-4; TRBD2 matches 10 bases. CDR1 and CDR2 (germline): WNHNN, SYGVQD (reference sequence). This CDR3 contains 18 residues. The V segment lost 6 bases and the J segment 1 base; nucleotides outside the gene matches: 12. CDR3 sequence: CASRKASGSPLAKNIQYF. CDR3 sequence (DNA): TGCGCCAGCAGAAAGGCTAGCGGGAGTCCGCTGGCCAAAAACATTCAGTACTTC.

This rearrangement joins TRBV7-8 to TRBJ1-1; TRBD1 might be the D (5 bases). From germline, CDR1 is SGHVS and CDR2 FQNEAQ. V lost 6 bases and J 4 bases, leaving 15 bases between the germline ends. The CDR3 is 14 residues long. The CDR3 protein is CASRPTGIGTEAFF. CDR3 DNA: TGTGCCAGCAGGCCCACAGGTATAGGCACTGAAGCTTTCTTT.